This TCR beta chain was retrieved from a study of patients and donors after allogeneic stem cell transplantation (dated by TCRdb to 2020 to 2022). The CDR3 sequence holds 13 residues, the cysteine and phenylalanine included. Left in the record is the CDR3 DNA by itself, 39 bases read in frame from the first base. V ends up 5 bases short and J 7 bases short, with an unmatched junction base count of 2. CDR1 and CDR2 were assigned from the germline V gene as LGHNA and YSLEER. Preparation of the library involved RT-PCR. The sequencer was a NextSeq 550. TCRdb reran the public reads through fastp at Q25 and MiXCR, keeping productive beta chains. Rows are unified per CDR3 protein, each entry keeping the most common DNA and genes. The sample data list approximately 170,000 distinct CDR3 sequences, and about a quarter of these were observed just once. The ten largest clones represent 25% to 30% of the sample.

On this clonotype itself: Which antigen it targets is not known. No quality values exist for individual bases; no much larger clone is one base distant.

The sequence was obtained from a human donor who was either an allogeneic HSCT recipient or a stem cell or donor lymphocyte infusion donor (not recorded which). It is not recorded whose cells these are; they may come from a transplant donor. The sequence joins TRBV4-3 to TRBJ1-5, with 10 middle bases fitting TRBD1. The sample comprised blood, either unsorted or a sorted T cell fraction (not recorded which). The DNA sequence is TGCGCCAGCAGCTCGACAGGGGGCCAGCCCCAGCATTTT. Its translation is CASSSTGGQPQHF.